The clone carrying this T cell receptor (beta chain) counts as medium-sized. Antigen specificity is unknown. The data originate from a study of cytomegalovirus exposure and HLA in healthy donors. Germline V gene sequence: CDR1 MGHDK, CDR2 SYGVNS. The CDR3 contains 14 residues. Unmatched junction bases numbered 2, after V lost 3 bases and J lost 5 bases. Findings and limits, study-wide: Sequencing artifact likely explains a cluster of highly shared sequence variants. Rarity held for most TCR sequences, but there were some public TCRs that occurred in many donors. Analysis was performed later, and it showed HLA-associated TCR beta chains to be more clonally expanded than equally common others.

It was with 60 Vbeta and 13 Jbeta primers that the PCR ran. Sequencing used immunoSEQ multiplex PCR; TCRdb keeps in-frame clones, though not all of them. Seen here are 150,000 to 200,000 clones, around 75% observed once, and the top ten hold about 2.7%. The receptor was isolated from a male donor in good health and CMV-seronegative. The chain has TRBV25-1 and TRBJ1-5; 9 nucleotides match TRBD1. The sequencing sample was made of PBMCs. The CDR3 sequence: CASSEGQGDQPQHF. CDR3 bases: TGTGCCAGCAGTGAGGGACAGGGAGATCAGCCCCAGCATTTT.